The T cell receptor (beta chain) described here comes from a study of cytomegalovirus exposure and HLA in healthy donors. Study context: In a later analysis, it was reported that the 120 validation repertoires had been produced on the same platform as the 670 or so repertoires belonging to the first cohort.

Germline-derived CDR1 and CDR2 are MNHEY and SMNVEV (reference sequence). With V trimmed by 6 bases and J by 0 bases, 12 bases remained unmatched. The CDR3 has 18 residues. Generated by immunoSEQ multiplex PCR, the TCRdb table keeps only in-frame clones and is missing some. The repertoire consists of roughly 150,000 clones, with 86% occurring once and the leading ten covering 2% to 2.5%. Notes on the study in general: The classifier reportedly diagnosed cytomegalovirus status with high specificity and sensitivity. Rarity marked most TCR sequences, yet some public TCRs occurred in many donors.

A word on this clone: The antigen is unknown.

The chain joins TRBV27 to TRBJ1-3, with 9 bases matching TRBD1. This receptor was obtained from a woman under 30 in good health and CMV-seronegative. Material for sequencing was PBMCs. CDR3 DNA sequence: TGTGCCAGCAGGCCTACCCCCGGGACAGGGATCTCTGGAAACACCATATATTTT. Its protein is CASRPTPGTGISGNTIYF.